Sequencing of this T cell receptor (beta chain) was carried out in a study of shared clonotypes between healthy human individuals. Study-wide results and caveats: At large depth, rarefaction still showed sorted-subset sequencing to be incomplete. There were few donors, and this limited the genetic and exposure-history diversity represented.

The assay was immunoSEQ multiplex PCR, and TCRdb's table has in-frame clones only and misses some. The data show approximately 2.4 million clones, with around 95% seen just once and approximately 0.13% held by the top ten. With respect to this clone: Its antigen is undetermined.

The V gene lost 4 bases and the J gene lost 3 bases, with 22 bases spanning the gap. Germline lookup yields CDR1 SGHRS and CDR2 YFSETQ. This CDR3 comprises 17 residues. Source material: naive CD4+ T cells sorted from blood. Subset given: CD45RA+ positively selected. The genes are TRBV5-1 and TRBJ2-5, with a tentative D call TRBD2 (6 bases). The origin of this receptor is a man aged 18 to 29 in good health. The chain's CDR3 is CASSSQQGGGVKETQYF. The CDR3 DNA is TGCGCCAGCAGCAGTCAGCAGGGAGGTGGGGTTAAAGAGACCCAGTACTTC. Complete variable domain (other parts from reference TRBV5-1 and TRBJ2-5): KAGVTQTPRYLIKTRGQQVTLSCSPISGHRSVSWYQQTPGQGLQFLFEYFSETQRNKGNFPGRFSGRQFSNSRSEMNVSTLELGDSALYLCASSSQQGGGVKETQYFGPGTRLLVL.